The 29 T cell receptor beta chains reported below all come from one sample, sequenced in a study of cytomegalovirus exposure and HLA in healthy donors. The PCR contained 60 Vbeta and 13 Jbeta primers. Assay used: immunoSEQ multiplex PCR; TCRdb lists only in-frame clones, some missing. The table shows about 190,000 clones, with around three quarters occurring only once. The material sequenced was PBMCs. The source is a woman aged 18-29 years in good health and CMV-seronegative.

The chain joins TRBV7-3 to TRBJ2-2; weak D call: TRBD2 (6 bases). The length of the CDR3 is 16 residues. Germline-derived CDR1 and CDR2 are SGHTA and FQGTGA. V lost 5 bases and J lost 0, with 13 bases in between. The CDR3 is CASSQTPGANTGELFF. The CDR3 DNA follows: TGTGCCAGCAGCCAAACCCCGGGGGCGAACACCGGGGAGCTGTTTTTT.

This clone was counted a single time. The rearrangement links TRBV27 to TRBJ2-7; 7 bases map to TRBD1. This CDR3 region has 14 residues. Trimming took 3 bases from V and 3 from J; bases not matched to a gene: 5. CDR1 is MNHEY and CDR2 is SMNVEV in the germline V gene (reference sequence). CDR3 sequence: CASSFGQDYYEQYF. The CDR3 DNA reads TGTGCCAGCAGTTTCGGACAGGATTACTACGAGCAGTACTTC.

This clone has only a few counts. The J gene is TRBJ2-7, the V gene TRBV28; 13 bases are a match to TRBD2. Germline V gene data show CDR1 as MDHEN and CDR2 as SYDVKM. V was clipped by 6 bases and J by 6 bases; unmatched bases: 11. This CDR3 is 16 amino acids long. The CDR3 nucleotides are TGTGCCAGCAGCCCCGGACTAGCGGGAGTGAGTTCCGAGCAGTACTTC. It is translated as CASSPGLAGVSSEQYF.

V gene TRBV18 combines with J gene TRBJ2-3, with 7 positions matching TRBD1. The germline gives CDR1 KGHSH, CDR2 LQKENI. After removal of 2 bases from V and 0 bases from J, the junction contained 14 bases not matched to a gene. The CDR3 is 19 amino acids. CDR3 in DNA: TGTGCCAGCTCACCAATTGTTCAGGCAGGGGGTCGGAGCACAGATACGCAGTATTTT. It is translated as CASSPIVQAGGRSTDTQYF.

The chain is built from TRBV7-9 and TRBJ2-7; TRBD1 agrees at 9 bases. The CDR3 runs to 15 residues. From germline, CDR1 is SEHNR and CDR2 FQNEAQ (reference sequence). J gave up 3 bases and V 6 bases, and 9 bases lay outside the gene matches. The CDR3 protein is CASSNRDRAIYEQYF. The CDR3 coding sequence is TGTGCCAGCAGTAATCGGGACAGGGCAATCTACGAGCAGTACTTC.

The genes are TRBV4-2 and TRBJ2-3; D uncertain. Germline values: CDR1 LGHNA, CDR2 YNFKEQ. Deletions cut 9 bases from V and 1 base from J, with 8 bases between. The CDR3 sequence is 12 residues long. CDR3 residues: CASLSGTDTQYF. CDR3 coding DNA: TGTGCCAGTCTCTCGGGCACAGATACGCAGTATTTT.

The chain combines TRBV28 with TRBJ2-7; TRBD2 might be the D (5 bases). From germline, CDR1 is MDHEN and CDR2 SYDVKM. Trimming stripped 3 bases from V and 3 bases from J, with 12 bases between. This CDR3 has 14 amino acids. CDR3 protein: CASSLTGFSYEQYF. As DNA, the CDR3 is TGTGCCAGCAGTTTGACGGGGTTCAGCTACGAGCAGTACTTC.

V gene TRBV14 combines with J gene TRBJ1-3; D unclear. Germline CDR1 is SGHDN and CDR2 is FVKESK. V was pared by 1 base and J by 2 bases, with 9 bases between. The CDR3 has 15 residues. The CDR3, as DNA: TGTGCCAGCAGCCAAGGGCTTCTGCCTGGAAACACCATATATTTT. Its translation: CASSQGLLPGNTIYF.

A word on this clone: At one end, the junction sequence differs from germline, possibly due to a read error. The chain is built from TRBV7-9 and TRBJ2-2; D gene unclear. The CDR3 runs to 13 residues. Germline V CDR1 and CDR2: SEHNR, FQNEAQ (reference sequence). The CDR3 nucleotides are TGTTCCAGCAGCTTAACAGACACCGGGGAGCTGTTTTTT. It encodes CSSSLTDTGELFF.

The rearrangement links TRBV9 to TRBJ2-7; D is possibly TRBD1 (5 bases). Between the trimmed V and J ends, which lost 3 bases and 2 bases, there was a span of 18 bases. The CDR3 extends over 16 amino acids. CDR1 SGDLS and CDR2 YYNGEE come from the germline V gene. The CDR3 region has the DNA TGTGCCAGCAGCGCACACTTCGACAGTACTACCTACGAGCAGTACTTC. Its protein is CASSAHFDSTTYEQYF.

V and J are TRBV30 and TRBJ1-6, with 8 bases identical to TRBD1. The CDR3 extends over 14 amino acids. Losses at the gene ends were 3 bases for V and 8 bases for J; bases not matched to a gene: 6. The germline gives CDR1 GTSNPN, CDR2 SVGIG (reference sequence). The CDR3 sequence is CAWSSGQEYSPLHF. The CDR3 DNA sequence: TGTGCCTGGAGCTCGGGACAGGAGTATTCACCCCTCCACTTT.

This clone was detected only a few times. The CDR3 protein is CASSPSFMNTEAFF. The CDR3 DNA is TGTGCCAGCAGCCCCTCTTTTATGAACACTGAAGCTTTCTTT. V is TRBV4-2 and J is TRBJ1-1; no clear D. CDR1 is LGHNA, CDR2 YNFKEQ, per germline. CDR3 length: 14 residues. V lost 4 bases to trimming and J lost 0 bases, with 9 bases between them.

The chain is built from TRBV11-2 and TRBJ1-5; no definite D call. The germline CDR1 and CDR2 sequences are SGHAT and FQNNGV. V was shortened by 0 bases and J by 7 bases, with 4 bases between the two germline ends. CDR3 length equals 12 residues. The CDR3: CASSLDGQPQHF. CDR3 nucleotides: TGTGCCAGCAGCTTAGATGGCCAGCCCCAGCATTTT.

This chain joins TRBV5-1 and TRBJ1-2, with D perhaps TRBD1 (6 bases). The ends were cut back, 1 base at V and 7 bases at J, with 14 bases in the middle. Germline V gene sequence: CDR1 SGHRS, CDR2 YFSETQ. CDR3 length: 14 amino acids. CDR3 sequence reads: CASSLLGQAFGYTF. CDR3 in DNA: TGCGCCAGCAGCTTGTTGGGACAAGCTTTTGGCTACACCTTC.

The chain has TRBV10-3 and TRBJ2-3, with D tentatively TRBD1 (5 bases). The germline gives CDR1 ENHRY, CDR2 SYGVKD. The V gene lost 6 bases and the J gene lost 14 bases, with 9 bases spanning the gap. This CDR3 region has 9 residues. In DNA form, the CDR3 reads TGTGCCATCAGGGGGCCGGGGTATTTT. This gives the protein CAIRGPGYF.

The chain couples TRBV29-1 to TRBJ2-1; D is perhaps TRBD1 (5 bases). Per the germline V gene, CDR1 is SQVTM and CDR2 is ANQGSEA. The CDR3 consists of 12 residues. V lost 6 bases and J 7 bases, leaving 13 bases between the germline ends. CDR3 sequence: CSVEPGRNEQFF. DNA of the CDR3: TGCAGCGTCGAACCAGGGCGGAATGAGCAGTTCTTC.

The chain links TRBV5-4 to TRBJ1-4; D possibly corresponds to TRBD1 (6 bases). The CDR3 runs to 14 residues. Per the germline V gene, CDR1 is SGHNT and CDR2 is YYREEE (reference sequence). The V end was cut by 1 base, the J end by 8 bases, with 12 bases between. The CDR3 nucleotides are TGTGCCAGCAGCTTGCCAGGGGCTGGGGAAAAACTGTTTTTT. It encodes CASSLPGAGEKLFF.

For this clone: One end of the junction is discordant with germline, which a read error may explain. This rearrangement joins TRBV5-1 to TRBJ1-1; 7 bases line up with TRBD1. Germline values: CDR1 SGHRS, CDR2 YFSETQ. The CDR3 length is 13 residues. CDR3 bases: TGCGCCAGCAGCTCTATTCCGGGACAGACGCTGATCTTT. Protein product: CASSSIPGQTLIF. The complete variable domain, with remaining parts taken from reference TRBV5-1 and TRBJ1-1, reads KAGVTQTPRYLIKTRGQQVTLSCSPISGHRSVSWYQQTPGQGLQFLFEYFSETQRNKGNFPGRFSGRQFSNSRSEMNVSTLELGDSALYLCASSSIPGQTLIFGQGTRLTVV.

The CDR3 nucleotides read TGTGCCAGCAGCTATGCTGCGCTGAACACTGAAGCTTTCTTT. It codes for CASSYAALNTEAFF. The rearrangement joins TRBV6-6 to TRBJ1-1; D is unresolved. This CDR3 contains 14 residues. Trimming took off 6 bases at V and 0 bases at J, with 11 bases between the two ends. Germline CDR1 reads MNHNY; CDR2 reads SVGAGI (reference sequence).

To note about this clone: One end of the junction fails to match germline, which may point to a read error. The rearrangement uses TRBV7-9 and TRBJ1-3, with TRBD1 identical over 12 bases. Germline CDR1 and CDR2: SEHNR and FQNEAQ (reference sequence). This CDR3 comprises 17 residues. As DNA, the CDR3 is TGTTCCAGCAGACAGGGACAGGGGGCGAGCTCTGGAAACACCATATATTTT. It codes for CSSRQGQGASSGNTIYF.

The V gene is TRBV7-2, the J gene TRBJ2-5; 8 nucleotides align to TRBD2. CDR1 is SGHTA, CDR2 FQGNSA, per germline. With 1 base clipped from V and 4 bases from J, the junction kept 8 bases outside the gene matches. This CDR3 has 16 amino acids. Written as DNA, the CDR3 is TGTGCCAGCAGCTTAGGTGTTCGGGGGGGCGGAGAGACCCAGTACTTC. It is translated as CASSLGVRGGGETQYF.

V is TRBV10-3 and J is TRBJ1-2; TRBD1 matches 9 bases. The trim removed 3 bases at V and 6 bases at J, leaving 5 bases unmatched. The length of the CDR3 is 14 residues. In germline, CDR1 is ENHRY, CDR2 SYGVKD. The CDR3 bases are TGTGCCATCAGTGAAGACAGGGGGTGGGATGGCTACACCTTC. Its translation: CAISEDRGWDGYTF.

Comments on this clone: At the DNA level, this CDR3 is encoded by other sequences in the same sample as well. The chain carries TRBV19 and TRBJ1-1; 7 bases are a match to TRBD1. The J segment lost 1 base and the V segment lost 1 base, leaving 0 bases of the junction unmatched. This CDR3 spans 14 amino acids. Per germline, CDR1 LNHDA and CDR2 SQIVND (reference sequence). The CDR3 DNA reads TGTGCCAGTAGTATAGGACAGGGGAACACTGAAGCTTTCTTT. It codes for CASSIGQGNTEAFF.

This clone has a handful of counts. This chain links TRBV28 with TRBJ1-6; 7 bases line up with TRBD1. V was pared by 5 bases and J by 5 bases, with 6 bases of the junction left unmatched. The CDR3 spans 15 residues. Germline loops: CDR1 MDHEN, CDR2 SYDVKM. The CDR3 coding sequence is TGTGCCAGCAGTCGGACCGACAGGGATAATTCACCCCTCCACTTT. This codes for CASSRTDRDNSPLHF.

This clone has just one count. The J gene is TRBJ1-5, the V gene TRBV5-6; maybe TRBD1 (5 bases). V shed 3 bases and J shed 7 bases, with 14 bases lying between them. This CDR3 has 14 residues. The germline CDR1 and CDR2 sequences are SGHDT and YYEEEE. CDR3 bases: TGTGCCAGCAGCTACGGCACAGCAGGGCAGCCCCAGCATTTT. Translated: CASSYGTAGQPQHF. Together with reference TRBV5-6 and TRBJ1-5, the CDR3 gives the full variable domain: DAGVTQSPTHLIKTRGQQVTLRCSPKSGHDTVSWYQQALGQGPQFIFQYYEEEERQRGNFPDRFSGHQFPNYSSELNVNALLLGDSALYLCASSYGTAGQPQHFGDGTRLSIL.

V gene TRBV6-5 combines with J gene TRBJ2-7; 9 bases align to TRBD2. Germline CDR1 MNHEY, CDR2 SVGAGI. V gave up 7 bases and J gave up 5 bases; unmatched junction bases: 12. This CDR3 contains 15 residues. CDR3 sequence: CASTTSSSGNHEQYF. The DNA for the CDR3 is TGTGCCAGCACCACATCGTCTAGCGGGAATCACGAGCAGTACTTC.

The CDR3 coding sequence is TGTGCCAGCAGCTCCCCAGCAGGGTCCGGAAACACCATATATTTT. Translating gives CASSSPAGSGNTIYF. The chain couples TRBV7-9 to TRBJ1-3; D may be TRBD1 (5 bases). The CDR3 length is 15 residues. The germline V gene has CDR1 SEHNR and CDR2 FQNEAQ (reference sequence). V lost 4 bases and J 4 bases, leaving 14 bases between the germline ends.

This chain links TRBV29-1 with TRBJ2-7; 9 nucleotides match TRBD2. The germline V gene has CDR1 SQVTM and CDR2 ANQGSEA. Trimming removed 5 bases from V and 5 bases from J; junction bases left unmatched: 10. CDR3 length: 14 amino acids. CDR3 in DNA: TGCAGCGTTCAAGCGGCTAGCGGGACTCACGAGCAGTACTTC. Translating gives CSVQAASGTHEQYF.

This rearrangement joins TRBV2 to TRBJ2-7; D remains ambiguous. V gave up 6 bases and J gave up 4 bases, with 10 bases separating them. Germline assignment: CDR1 SNHLY and CDR2 FYNNEI. The CDR3 loop spans 12 amino acids. The CDR3 protein is CASRPPGYEQYF. CDR3 in DNA: TGTGCCAGCAGGCCCCCCGGTTACGAGCAGTACTTC. The full variable domain, rest sourced from reference TRBV2 and TRBJ2-7, is EPEVTQTPSHQVTQMGQEVILRCVPISNHLYFYWYRQILGQKVEFLVSFYNNEISEKSEIFDDQFSVERPDGSNFTLKIRSTKLEDSAMYFCASRPPGYEQYFGPGTRLTVT.